This TCR beta chain comes out of a study of identical twins. Trimming stripped 5 bases from V and 3 bases from J, with 20 bases between. The length of the CDR3 is 17 residues. Each cDNA held unique molecular identifiers, and template switching gave it a universal primer site. TCRdb processed the 5' RACE reads anew with MiXCR; each CDR3 protein has one entry. The sample shows more than 1.5 million distinct CDR3 sequences, less than 40% of them seen only once. Worth noting for this clonotype: Antigen specificity is unknown.

General study findings and limits: Zero-insertion analyses might be partly confounded by invariant T cells like MAIT and iNKT. Reduced insertions were recorded for abundant cord blood beta clonotypes, with no such pattern in memory repertoires.

This chain uses TRBV12-3 or TRBV12-4 with TRBJ1-5, with D possibly TRBD1 on 5 matching bases. Sample: cord blood. The clonotype comes from a newborn girl in good health. The CDR3 spells CASSRNIGTALNQPQHF. CDR3 bases: TGTGCCAGCAGTCGCAATATCGGGACCGCCCTCAATCAGCCCCAGCATTTT.